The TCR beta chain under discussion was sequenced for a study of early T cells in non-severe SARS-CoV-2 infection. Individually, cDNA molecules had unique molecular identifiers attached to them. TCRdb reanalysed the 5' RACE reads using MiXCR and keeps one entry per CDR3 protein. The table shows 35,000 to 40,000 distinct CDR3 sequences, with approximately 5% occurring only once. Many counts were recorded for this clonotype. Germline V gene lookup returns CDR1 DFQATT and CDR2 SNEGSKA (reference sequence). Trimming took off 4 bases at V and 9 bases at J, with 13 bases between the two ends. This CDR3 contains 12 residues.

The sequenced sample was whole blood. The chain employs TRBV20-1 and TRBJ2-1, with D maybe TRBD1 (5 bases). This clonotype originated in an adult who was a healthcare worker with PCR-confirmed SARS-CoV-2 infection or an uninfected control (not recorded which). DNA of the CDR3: TGCAGTGCTACCCAGGGTGGCGGTGAGCAGTTCTTC. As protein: CSATQGGGEQFF.